This T cell receptor (beta chain) emerged from a study of blood T cell repertoires in COVID-19 (TCRdb year 2020). Regarding the complete study: Samples covering the acute and convalescent phases of COVID-19 were provided by collaborators in the United States, Italy and Spain. The material from the prospective study consisted of cDNA or gDNA derived from T cells, B-cell-depleted T cells, or PBMCs. Subjects who had been exposed to COVID-19, were actively infected with it, or had recovered from it provided the deeply sampled blood TCRbeta repertoires that made up the dataset. The repertoires were released in a freely available public database intended as a resource for research on the immune response to SARS-CoV-2. Samples came from the ongoing ImmuneRACE study (first 160 participants) plus 1,254 subjects from 6 global collaborators. Sample metadata almost always included a de-identified subject ID, COVID-19 status, age in years and sex. Where HLA class I and class II types were available, the types were taken from metadata supplied by the sample provider, not from assay-based typing. Study-wide conclusions, independent of this receptor: The amount of clinical and demographic metadata varied by source and participant and was provided uncurated.

Each collaborating institution followed its own protocols to collect whole blood in K2EDTA tubes. For TCRbeta analysis, collaborator samples were shipped as frozen whole blood, as isolated PBMCs, or as DNA extracted from either sample type. With regard to this clone: The clone's antigen remains unknown. Base qualities are missing; no much larger clone stands one base away.

TCRbeta CDR3 regions were amplified from genomic DNA using the immunoSEQ Assay, a bias-controlled multiplex PCR. The paper's processing steps were these. Nucleated cell counts per sample were estimated from amplification of reference gene primers within the assay. Sequence reads were collapsed and filtered to measure the absolute abundance of every unique TCRbeta CDR3 rearrangement. For each sample, productive Simpson clonality was calculated by taking the square root of Simpson's diversity index across productive rearrangements. In its TCRdb copy, this immuneACCESS table keeps in-frame sequences only and misses some clones. Where compared with another copy, unresolved V genes explain less than half of these, and the others have no known cause. That table is the source of V, J and clone size, and D and trimming were worked out from the DNA. A total of around 200,000 clones appear in this sample, about 86% of them only once. Around 14% of the sample is taken by the ten largest.

Spanning cysteine to phenylalanine, the CDR3 consists of 16 amino acids. The only DNA kept is the CDR3, 48 bases in frame from the first base. V and J are trimmed by 2 bases and 7 bases, and the gene matches miss 7 bases of the junction. The germline V gene provides CDR1 SGHRS and CDR2 YFSETQ. The rearrangement combines TRBV5-1 with TRBJ2-2; 11 of the junction bases match TRBD2. The TCR originated in a man aged 30-40 years with active or convalescent COVID-19. Sequencing was done on a sample of peripheral blood. The nucleotides are TGCGCCAGCAGCTTTACTAGCGGGAGTGGGAACGGGGAGCTGTTTTTT. It codes for CASSFTSGSGNGELFF.